The T cell receptor (beta chain) described here comes from a study of blood T cell repertoires in COVID-19. Study context: Italy, Spain and the United States were the sources of the convalescent and acute COVID-19 samples. T cells, B-cell-depleted T cells, or PBMCs provided the cDNA or gDNA that served as material.

Clones were read by immunoSEQ multiplex PCR, and TCRdb kept only the in-frame ones, dropping some. The sample consists of some 450,000 clones, 88% of them appearing once. With respect to this clone: A read error may produce the germline difference seen at one junction end.

Germline V gene data show CDR1 as SNHLY and CDR2 as FYNNEI. The CDR3 is 13 amino acids. The receptor comes from a woman between 45 and 60 years old with COVID-19, enrolled during active disease. The rearrangement links TRBV2 to TRBJ1-6; no definite D call. Specimen: peripheral blood. The CDR3 sequence: CASSEGYGPGKNF. The CDR3 nucleotides read TGTGCCAGCAGTGAAGGGTACGGTCCCGGTAAGAACTTT.